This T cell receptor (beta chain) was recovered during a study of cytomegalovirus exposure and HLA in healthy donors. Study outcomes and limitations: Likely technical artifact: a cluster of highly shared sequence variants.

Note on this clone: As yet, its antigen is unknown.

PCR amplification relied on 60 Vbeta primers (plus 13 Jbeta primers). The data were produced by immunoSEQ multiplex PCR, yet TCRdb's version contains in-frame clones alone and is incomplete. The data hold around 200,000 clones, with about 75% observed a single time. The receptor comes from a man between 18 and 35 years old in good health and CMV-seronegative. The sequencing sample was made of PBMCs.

The CDR3 sequence: CATSSYRTGGETQYF. The CDR3 DNA reads as TGTGCCACCAGCAGCTACAGGACAGGGGGGGAGACCCAGTACTTC. This chain joins TRBV15 and TRBJ2-5; 10 bases are shared with TRBD1. The CDR3 loop spans 15 amino acids. After removal of 3 bases from V and 5 bases from J, the junction contained 6 bases not matched to a gene. Germline CDR1 reads LNHNV; CDR2 reads YYDKDF (reference sequence).